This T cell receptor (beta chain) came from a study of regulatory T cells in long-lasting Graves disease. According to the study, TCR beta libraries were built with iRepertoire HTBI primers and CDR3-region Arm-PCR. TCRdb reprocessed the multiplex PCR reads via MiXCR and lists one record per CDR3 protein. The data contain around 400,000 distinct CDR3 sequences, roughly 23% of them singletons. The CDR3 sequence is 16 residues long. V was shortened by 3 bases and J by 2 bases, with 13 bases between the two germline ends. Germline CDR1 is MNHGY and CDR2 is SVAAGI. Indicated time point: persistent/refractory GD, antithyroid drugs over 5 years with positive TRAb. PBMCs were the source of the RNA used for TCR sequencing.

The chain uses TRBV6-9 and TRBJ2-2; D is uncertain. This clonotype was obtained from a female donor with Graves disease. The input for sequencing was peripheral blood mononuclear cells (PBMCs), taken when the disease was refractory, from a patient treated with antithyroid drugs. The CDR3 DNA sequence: TGTGCCAGCAGTTACTCGAACGGATTTAACACCGGGGAGCTGTTTTTT. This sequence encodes CASSYSNGFNTGELFF.